Listed here is a single T cell receptor beta chain. From germline, CDR1 is MNHEY and CDR2 SVGAGI. J was trimmed by 3 bases and V by 6 bases; bases with no gene match: 10. This CDR3 is built from 15 residues. This entry is derived from a study of control samples from healthy donors and cancer patients. The data were produced by immunoSEQ multiplex PCR, yet TCRdb's version contains in-frame clones alone and is incomplete. Altogether around 80,000 clones are present, roughly 93% being singletons, with the ten largest covering under 3.5%. The sample taken for sequencing was blood. This clonotype was sampled from a woman in her 30s in good health. The chain joins TRBV6-5 to TRBJ2-7; 8 nucleotides line up with TRBD2. CDR3: CASRIHSGEFYEQYF. The CDR3 DNA sequence: TGTGCCAGCAGGATACATAGCGGGGAGTTCTACGAGCAGTACTTC.